A single sample gave rise to the 2 T cell receptor beta chains below, sequenced in a study of post-analysis software for immune sequencing data. Overall study findings and caveats: Five TRBV segments, including TRBV5-6, TRBV5-1 and TRBV20-1, were more frequent in patients than controls.

Their specific antigens are unknown. The authors incorporated unique molecular identifiers into the TCR beta cDNA libraries. TCRdb re-derived calls from the PCR reads in MiXCR, one entry per CDR3 protein. The table lists roughly 400,000 distinct CDR3 sequences, approximately 39% of them singletons. The specimen was blood. The receptors come from a girl aged 2-10 years with multiple sclerosis.

The chain employs TRBV6-1 and TRBJ2-7, with D maybe TRBD1 (6 bases). Trimming took off 5 bases at V and 3 bases at J, with 29 bases between the two ends. The CDR3 spans 19 residues. Germline V gives CDR1 MNHNS, CDR2 SASEGT. CDR3 protein: CASSQQQGTQRLAVYEQYF. CDR3 bases: TGTGCCAGCAGTCAACAGCAGGGGACGCAGCGGCTCGCGGTCTACGAGCAGTACTTC.

The chain carries TRBV25-1 and TRBJ2-5; tentatively, D is TRBD1 (6 bases). The CDR3 extends over 19 amino acids. The V end was cut by 2 bases, the J end by 2 bases, with 24 bases between. CDR1 and CDR2 from the germline V gene are MGHDK and SYGVNS. The CDR3 DNA follows: TGTGCCAGCAGTGAAGTCCCGCATGGGGGCCCCTCCCTTCAAGAGACCCAGTACTTC. Translating gives CASSEVPHGGPSLQETQYF. Looking up the rest from reference TRBV25-1 and TRBJ2-5 gives the full variable domain: EADIYQTPRYLVIGTGKKITLECSQTMGHDKMYWYQQDPGMELHLIHYSYGVNSTEKGDLSSESTVSRIRTEHFPLTLESARPSHTSQYLCASSEVPHGGPSLQETQYFGPGTRLLVL.